The 17 T cell receptor beta chains presented below share a single source sample, sequenced in a study of CD8+CD57+ T cells in acquired aplastic anemia. It was genomic DNA that served as the template for profiling TCR beta VDJ and CDR3. Each CDR3 protein gets one entry after TCRdb re-called the reads with MiXCR. The sample has fewer than 70,000 distinct CDR3 sequences, 45% to 60% seen once. The material sequenced was sorted CD4+, CD8+, or CD8+CD57+ T cells (not recorded which) from PBMCs. Receptor source: a human donor in good health, serving as a control.

This clonotype was recorded a few times. J is TRBJ2-7 and V is TRBV29-1; D is unresolved. The V and J ends lost 5 bases and 6 bases respectively, with 8 bases between them. Germline V gene sequence: CDR1 SQVTM, CDR2 ANQGSEA. The CDR3 is 10 residues long. CDR3 sequence: CSVSDGEQYF. DNA for the CDR3: TGCAGCGTTTCGGATGGCGAGCAGTACTTC.

The chain is built from TRBV18 and TRBJ2-1; TRBD2 matches 14 bases. In germline, CDR1 is KGHSH, CDR2 LQKENI. V gave up 9 bases and J gave up 1 base; unmatched junction bases: 2. The CDR3 runs to 15 residues. The CDR3 loop is CASRTSGGSYNEQFF. CDR3 in DNA: TGTGCCAGTCGGACTAGCGGGGGGTCCTACAATGAGCAGTTCTTC. Complete variable domain (other parts from reference TRBV18 and TRBJ2-1): NAGVMQNPRHLVRRRGQEARLRCSPMKGHSHVYWYRQLPEEGLKFMVYLQKENIIDESGMPKERFSAEFPKEGPSILRIQQVVRGDSAAYFCASRTSGGSYNEQFFGPGTRLTVL.

This clonotype showed up many times. The CDR3 DNA is TGTGCCAGCAGCCATCTAGCGGGAGAGGGCACAGATACGCAGTATTTT. It translates to CASSHLAGEGTDTQYF. The chain joins TRBV6-4 to TRBJ2-3, with 10 nucleotides matching TRBD2. V shed 6 bases, J shed 1 base, and the junction held 7 bases outside the gene matches. Per the germline V gene, CDR1 is MRHNA and CDR2 is SNTAGT. The length of the CDR3 is 16 residues.

Ten or more counts support this clonotype. The rearrangement uses TRBV7-9 and TRBJ1-2; a weak D match, TRBD1 (5 bases). The CDR3 sequence is 16 residues long. Trimming stripped 5 bases from V and 4 bases from J, with 20 bases between. Germline assignment: CDR1 SEHNR and CDR2 FQNEAQ (reference sequence). The CDR3 spells CASSPTLLTGLYGYTF. The DNA for the CDR3 is TGTGCCAGCAGCCCAACACTACTCACAGGTCTCTATGGCTACACCTTC.

V gene TRBV2 combines with J gene TRBJ2-2; D is unresolved. The CDR3 spans 12 residues. V was shortened by 7 bases and J by 2 bases, with 5 bases between the two germline ends. Per germline, CDR1 SNHLY and CDR2 FYNNEI. CDR3 sequence reads: CASNFNTGELFF. CDR3 coding DNA: TGTGCCAGCAACTTTAACACCGGGGAGCTGTTTTTT.

The CDR3 DNA is TGCAGTGTTATAGAGGACAGGTCCTACGAGCAGTACTTC. Its translation is CSVIEDRSYEQYF. The chain combines TRBV20-1 with TRBJ2-7; 7 nucleotides match TRBD1. CDR3 length: 13 amino acids. CDR1 DFQATT and CDR2 SNEGSKA come from the germline V gene (reference sequence). Trimming took 7 bases from V and 1 from J; bases not matched to a gene: 7.

This clonotype was seen more than once but under ten times. The chain is built from TRBV19 and TRBJ2-5; TRBD2 matches at 7 bases. Trimming took 3 bases from V and 5 from J; bases not matched to a gene: 9. This CDR3 has 15 residues. CDR1 and CDR2 (germline): LNHDA, SQIVND (reference sequence). The CDR3 here is CASSMAAGPAETQYF. CDR3 nucleotide sequence: TGTGCCAGTAGTATGGCAGCGGGACCCGCGGAGACCCAGTACTTC.

The rearrangement links TRBV2 to TRBJ2-2; D is perhaps TRBD2 (5 bases). The CDR3 runs to 14 residues. In germline, CDR1 is SNHLY, CDR2 FYNNEI. The V end was cut by 5 bases, the J end by 5 bases, with 12 bases between. The CDR3 bases are TGTGCCAGCAGTTTATTCGGGGTAACCGGGGAGCTGTTTTTT. It encodes CASSLFGVTGELFF. The full variable domain, its missing parts supplied by reference TRBV2 and TRBJ2-2, is EPEVTQTPSHQVTQMGQEVILRCVPISNHLYFYWYRQILGQKVEFLVSFYNNEISEKSEIFDDQFSVERPDGSNFTLKIRSTKLEDSAMYFCASSLFGVTGELFFGEGSRLTVL.

There are many counts of this clonotype. The V call is TRBV7-9, the J call TRBJ2-5; the match to TRBD2 covers 7 bases. This CDR3 has 17 amino acids. The germline V gene has CDR1 SEHNR and CDR2 FQNEAQ (reference sequence). Unmatched junction bases numbered 13, after V lost 4 bases and J lost 2 bases. CDR3 nucleotides: TGTGCCAGCAGCTCCCACATGGGGGGAGGGGTTCAAGAGACCCAGTACTTC. Its translation is CASSSHMGGGVQETQYF.

Judged by abundance, this clonotype is medium-sized (0.01 to 0.1%). One end of the junction varies from germline; a read error may be responsible. V is TRBV10-1 and J is TRBJ2-3; 7 positions match TRBD1. The CDR3 has 14 residues. CDR1 and CDR2 (germline): WNHNN, SYGVQD (reference sequence). In DNA, the CDR3 is TGCGCCACCAGTACCGACAGGGTTCCAGATACGCAGTATTTT. It specifies CATSTDRVPDTQYF.

Turning to this clonotype: The germline gene is not matched at one end of the junction; a read error may be the cause. The chain combines TRBV10-3 with TRBJ1-6, with D possibly being TRBD1 (5 bases). CDR1 ENHRY and CDR2 SYGVKD come from the germline V gene. This CDR3 is 12 amino acids long. CDR3 sequence: CASSLSGAPLHF. The CDR3 DNA sequence: TGTGCCAGCAGTTTATCGGGGGCACCCCTCCACTTT.

V gene TRBV29-1 combines with J gene TRBJ1-2, with a tentative D call TRBD1 (5 bases). The V end was cut by 4 bases, the J end by 8 bases, with 11 bases between. The CDR3 sequence is 11 residues long. The germline CDR1 and CDR2 sequences are SQVTM and ANQGSEA. The CDR3 is CSVAGPEGYTF. In DNA, the CDR3 is TGCAGCGTTGCAGGGCCGGAGGGCTACACCTTC. The full variable domain, completed using reference TRBV29-1 and TRBJ1-2, is SAVISQKPSRDICQRGTSLTIQCQVDSQVTMMFWYRQQPGQSLTLIATANQGSEATYESGFVIDKFPISRPNLTFSTLTVSNMSPEDSSIYLCSVAGPEGYTFGSGTRLTVV.

This clonotype has at least ten counts. The chain links TRBV30 to TRBJ1-2, with TRBD1 as a possible D gene (5 bases). CDR3 length equals 14 residues. In germline, CDR1 is GTSNPN, CDR2 SVGIG (reference sequence). The germline V and J ends were trimmed by 2 bases and 2 bases, with 12 bases remaining between them. This CDR3 is CAWSMVGVNYGYTF. The CDR3 DNA sequence: TGTGCCTGGAGTATGGTGGGGGTCAACTATGGCTACACCTTC. Based on the CDR3 plus reference TRBV30 and TRBJ1-2, the full variable domain is SQTIHQWPATLVQPVGSPLSLECTVEGTSNPNLYWYRQAAGRGLQLLFYSVGIGQISSEVPQNLSASRPQDRQFILSSKKLLLSDSGFYLCAWSMVGVNYGYTFGSGTRLTVV.

This clonotype was seen repeatedly, ten times or more. This sequence joins TRBV5-4 and TRBJ2-5; TRBD2 agrees at 15 bases. J lost 0 bases, V lost 4 bases, and 4 bases had no gene match. Germline CDR1 reads SGHNT; CDR2 reads YYREEE (reference sequence). The CDR3 extends over 17 amino acids. This CDR3 is CASSGGTSGGNQETQYF. The CDR3 DNA reads as TGTGCCAGCAGCGGAGGGACTAGCGGGGGGAACCAAGAGACCCAGTACTTC.

The sample holds many counts of this clonotype. The chain has TRBV19 and TRBJ2-1; TRBD2 aligns across 12 bases. The ends lost 3 bases at V and 14 bases at J; junction bases unmatched: 5. This CDR3 region has 13 residues. Germline V gene lookup returns CDR1 LNHDA and CDR2 SQIVND (reference sequence). As DNA, the CDR3 is TGTGCCAGTAGTATTCTAGCGGGAGGGCCGGAGTTCTTC. The encoded protein is CASSILAGGPEFF.

The rearrangement joins TRBV25-1 to TRBJ2-4; a possible D gene is TRBD1 (5 bases). The CDR3 consists of 15 residues. V lost 1 base to trimming and J lost 1 base, with 8 bases between them. Germline lookup yields CDR1 MGHDK and CDR2 SYGVNS. The CDR3 region is CASSEFGAAKNIQYF. CDR3 nucleotides: TGTGCCAGCAGTGAATTTGGGGCGGCCAAAAACATTCAGTACTTC.

This clonotype occurred many times. J is TRBJ1-1 and V is TRBV12-3 or TRBV12-4; no definite D call. This CDR3 has 17 amino acids. The V end was cut by 1 base, the J end by 1 base, with 16 bases between. The CDR3 DNA sequence: TGTGCCAGCAGTTTAGTGTGGTCAGGAGGAACGAACACTGAAGCTTTCTTT. Translating gives CASSLVWSGGTNTEAFF.